This T cell receptor (beta chain) was sequenced in a study of T-cell reconstitution after alpha-beta-depleted transplantation in children. Whole-study findings and limits: By one year post-transplant, T-cell counts and diversity largely arose from T cells that were newly produced. Several hundred expanded graft clones reportedly gave rise to the alpha-beta T cells present about two months after transplant.

Notes on this clonotype: What it binds is not known.

V dropped 6 bases and J dropped 4 bases, with 16 bases sitting between them. Per germline, CDR1 MNHNS and CDR2 SASEGT. CDR3 length: 15 residues. Library preparation (for TCRbeta) was performed with unique molecular identifiers. TCRdb reanalysed the PCR reads using MiXCR and keeps one entry per CDR3 protein. The sample lists 610,000 or so distinct CDR3 sequences; 27% were seen once. The sequence derives from a boy under two years old with Wiskott-Aldrich syndrome, due to receive a stem cell transplant. The chain employs TRBV6-1 and TRBJ1-3, with D maybe TRBD1 (6 bases). The sample was PBMCs, taken before TCRalphabeta/CD19-depleted stem cell transplant. The CDR3 reads CASRPFLTGGNTIYF. The CDR3 DNA follows: TGTGCCAGCAGACCCTTCCTGACAGGAGGAAACACCATATATTTT.